A selection of T cell receptor beta chains follows, all from one sample in a study of T-cell reconstitution after alpha-beta-depleted transplantation in children. Each CDR3 protein gets one entry after TCRdb re-called the PCR reads with MiXCR. This table holds some 150,000 distinct CDR3 sequences, around 9% found once. Sequenced material: PBMCs, mostly from graft donor cells, taken 180 days after TCRalphabeta/CD19-depleted stem cell transplant. Receptors were obtained from a female patient aged 2-15 years who had a stem cell transplant for congenital amegakaryocytic thrombocytopenia, so the T cells may come from the graft donor. Each CDR3 is given with its conserved first and last residue. D genes are given only for firm matches. Size values are once, few and many counts, or a class for expanded clones, and some rows have none.

v_call	d_call	j_call	clone_size	cdr3_aa	cdr3_nt
TRBV20-1	TRBD2	TRBJ2-1	few	CSPGSASGDNEQFF	TGCAGCCCCGGTAGCGCTAGCGGGGACAATGAGCAGTTCTTC
TRBV20-1	.	TRBJ2-5	many	CSARPAPQETQYF	TGCAGTGCTAGACCAGCCCCCCAAGAGACCCAGTACTTC
TRBV19	TRBD2	TRBJ2-1	many	CASSIGLAGGPANEQFF	TGTGCCAGTAGTATAGGACTAGCGGGAGGACCAGCCAATGAGCAGTTCTTC
TRBV28	TRBD1	TRBJ2-7	.	CATTPGQGSYEQYF	TGTGCCACAACCCCGGGACAGGGGTCCTACGAGCAGTACTTC
TRBV5-1	.	TRBJ1-3	.	CASRKDGSSGNTIYF	TGCGCCAGCAGAAAAGACGGTAGCTCTGGAAACACCATATATTTT
TRBV5-1	.	TRBJ1-5	many	CASSISGYGPQHF	TGCGCCAGCAGCATAAGTGGGTATGGGCCCCAGCATTTT
TRBV19	.	TRBJ2-7	.	CASSSSTLSDEQYF	TGTGCCAGTAGTAGCTCTACCTTATCGGACGAGCAGTACTTC
TRBV12-3/TRBV12-4	TRBD2	TRBJ2-1	many	CASSRERGNEQFF	TGTGCCAGCAGTCGGGAGCGGGGCAATGAGCAGTTCTTC
TRBV5-1	TRBD2	TRBJ2-2	many	CASSYSSGVNTGELFF	TGCGCCAGCAGCTACTCTAGCGGGGTGAACACCGGGGAGCTGTTTTTT
TRBV24-1	.	TRBJ1-5	many	CATSPTGAKNQPQHF	TGTGCCACCAGTCCGACAGGCGCTAAGAATCAGCCCCAGCATTTT
TRBV4-3	.	TRBJ1-6	few	CASSQDNSYNSPLHF	TGCGCCAGCAGCCAAGATAACTCCTATAATTCACCCCTCCACTTT
TRBV4-1	.	TRBJ2-3	many	CASSRFRTATSTDTQYF	TGCGCCAGCAGCCGCTTTAGGACGGCCACTAGCACAGATACGCAGTATTTT
TRBV19	.	TRBJ1-5	.	CASSDSSNQPQHF	TGTGCCAGTAGTGACAGCAGCAATCAGCCCCAGCATTTT
TRBV5-6	.	TRBJ1-2	many	CASSPGRSPYGYTF	TGTGCCAGCAGCCCGGGGCGGTCCCCCTATGGCTACACCTTC
TRBV3-1	TRBD2	TRBJ2-7	many	CASSQGTSGRYEQYF	TGTGCCAGCAGCCAAGGGACTAGCGGGAGGTACGAGCAGTACTTC
TRBV20-1	.	TRBJ1-5	.	CSAKTGLGNQPQHF	TGCAGTGCCAAGACCGGGCTTGGCAATCAGCCCCAGCATTTT
TRBV19	.	TRBJ1-5	.	CASSIPRDGNQPQHF	TGTGCCAGTAGTATACCCAGGGATGGCAATCAGCCCCAGCATTTT
TRBV20-1	.	TRBJ2-7	many	CSANPLYEQYF	TGCAGTGCTAATCCCCTCTACGAGCAGTACTTC
TRBV5-1	.	TRBJ1-6	.	CASSLRLANSPLHF	TGCGCCAGCAGCTTGCGTCTCGCGAATTCACCCCTCCACTTT
TRBV12-3/TRBV12-4	.	TRBJ2-1	many	CASSPGLTGNEQFF	TGTGCCAGCAGCCCAGGACTAACGGGTAATGAGCAGTTCTTC
TRBV28	.	TRBJ2-5	many	CASSPSWPKQETQYF	TGTGCCAGCAGTCCCTCTTGGCCGAAACAAGAGACCCAGTACTTC
TRBV6-1	.	TRBJ1-5	many	CASSARVLNQPQHF	TGTGCCAGCAGTGCGAGAGTTCTCAATCAGCCCCAGCATTTT
TRBV19	.	TRBJ1-5	many	CATQGGNQPQHF	TGTGCCACCCAGGGCGGCAATCAGCCCCAGCATTTT
TRBV7-8	TRBD1	TRBJ2-5	few	CAILPGQQAETQYF	TGTGCCATCCTGCCGGGACAGCAAGCAGAGACCCAGTACTTC
TRBV20-1	.	TRBJ2-7	many	CSASDYEQYF	TGCAGTGCTAGTGACTACGAGCAGTACTTC
TRBV29-1	.	TRBJ2-4	many	CSVAGLAKNIQYF	TGCAGCGTTGCAGGGTTAGCCAAAAACATTCAGTACTTC
TRBV25-1	.	TRBJ2-7	few	CASRQYYEQYF	TGTGCCAGCAGGCAATACTACGAGCAGTACTTC
TRBV5-1	.	TRBJ2-7	many	CASSFFGSYEQYF	TGCGCCAGCAGCTTCTTTGGCTCCTACGAGCAGTACTTC
TRBV18	.	TRBJ2-7	few	CASSPDHYEQYF	TGTGCCAGCTCACCTGACCACTACGAGCAGTACTTC
TRBV19	TRBD1	TRBJ2-7	few	CASSISWTGSYEQYF	TGTGCCAGTAGTATATCCTGGACAGGCTCCTACGAGCAGTACTTC
TRBV19	.	TRBJ2-5	.	CASMGNPRTTQYF	TGTGCCAGTATGGGCAATCCAAGGACGACCCAGTACTTC
TRBV20-1	.	TRBJ2-5	.	CSARDLTRKQETQYF	TGCAGTGCTAGAGATTTAACACGGAAACAAGAGACCCAGTACTTC
TRBV12-3/TRBV12-4	.	TRBJ1-1	many	CASRGVTVNTEAFF	TGTGCCAGCAGGGGAGTCACAGTGAACACTGAAGCTTTCTTT
TRBV11-2	TRBD2	TRBJ2-3	.	CASSPGLALHF	TGTGCCAGCAGCCCGGGACTAGCACTGCATTTT
TRBV5-1	TRBD2	TRBJ2-1	.	CASRPELAGGYNEQFF	TGCGCCAGCAGACCGGAACTAGCGGGGGGCTACAATGAGCAGTTCTTC
TRBV12-3/TRBV12-4	TRBD1	TRBJ1-2	few	CASSSLDRAGYTF	TGTGCCAGCAGTTCTTTGGACAGGGCGGGCTACACCTTC
TRBV5-1	TRBD2	TRBJ2-3	many	CASSTGLAGSITDTQYF	TGCGCCAGCAGCACCGGACTAGCGGGGAGCATCACAGATACGCAGTATTTT
TRBV24-1	.	TRBJ2-2	many	CATSDLSGSGTGELFF	TGTGCCACCAGTGATTTGTCGGGGTCGGGCACCGGGGAGCTGTTTTTT
TRBV20-1	TRBD1	TRBJ1-6	many	CSANSRGRQGLQILHF	TGCAGTGCAAATTCTAGGGGCCGACAGGGTCTCCAAATCCTCCACTTT
TRBV12-3/TRBV12-4	.	TRBJ1-1	many	CASREDPMGTEAFF	TGTGCCAGCAGAGAAGACCCTATGGGCACTGAAGCTTTCTTT
TRBV12-3/TRBV12-4	TRBD1	TRBJ2-7	.	CASSSKDRLGYEQYF	TGTGCCAGCAGTTCTAAGGACAGGCTGGGCTACGAGCAGTACTTC
TRBV10-2	TRBD2	TRBJ2-1	.	CASSESPSGGAFYNEQFF	TGCGCCAGCAGTGAGTCCCCTAGCGGGGGGGCTTTCTACAATGAGCAGTTCTTC
TRBV28	.	TRBJ2-2	.	CASSLWGGATGELFF	TGTGCCAGCAGTTTATGGGGGGGTGCTACCGGGGAGCTGTTTTTT
TRBV6-5	.	TRBJ2-1	many	CASSYSEQGYNEQFF	TGTGCCAGCAGTTACTCCGAACAGGGTTACAATGAGCAGTTCTTC
TRBV5-1	TRBD1	TRBJ2-5	many	CASRRGQGEETQYF	TGCGCCAGCAGGAGGGGACAGGGGGAAGAGACCCAGTACTTC
TRBV5-5	TRBD2	TRBJ2-1	many	CASSFRFVGGANNEQFF	TGTGCCAGCAGCTTTAGATTTGTCGGGGGGGCAAACAATGAGCAGTTCTTC